This T cell receptor (beta chain) was sequenced during a study of T cell responses to AZD1222 COVID-19 vaccine. As concerns this clone: Its antigen is undetermined.

Study-wide points: There were mostly white British donors and more females than males, and clonal diversity was possibly underestimated. Along spike, vaccine-associated CD4 TCRs were found throughout, with dominance at 160-218 and 743-854. A rise in Spike-specific TCR breadth and depth followed two AZD1222 doses. There were repertoire samples only from the period after the peak T cell response.

Looked up from germline, CDR1 is SGHDT and CDR2 is YYEEEE. V was clipped by 1 base and J by 4 bases; unmatched bases: 11. CDR3 length equals 17 residues. Method: immunoSEQ multiplex PCR; TCRdb's copy keeps in-frame clones and lacks some. The sample carries some 86,000 clones, roughly 90% recorded once. The chain uses TRBV5-6 and TRBJ1-5; 7 nucleotides match TRBD1. This receptor was taken from an adult who received the AZD1222 COVID-19 vaccine. Sequencing used peripheral blood, obtained 28 days after the second AZD1222 dose. DNA of the CDR3: TGTGCCAGCAGCTTGAACAGGGGCCCGTTGAAAAATCAGCCCCAGCATTTT. Amino acids: CASSLNRGPLKNQPQHF.